Shown below are 24 T cell receptor beta chains from a single sample sequenced in a study of CD8+CD57+ T cells in acquired aplastic anemia. Investigators profiled TCR beta VDJ and CDR3 from genomic DNA template. TCRdb itself ran the reads through MiXCR, one entry per CDR3 protein. This table has 150,000 to 200,000 distinct CDR3 sequences, about three fifths appearing once. The sample taken for sequencing was sorted CD4+, CD8+, or CD8+CD57+ T cells (not recorded which) from PBMCs. Receptor source: a human donor with severe aplastic anemia or a healthy control (not recorded which).

At least ten counts were recorded for this clonotype. V is TRBV6-4 and J is TRBJ2-3; 9 bases agree with TRBD2. The CDR3 totals 16 residues. Germline loops: CDR1 MRHNA, CDR2 SNTAGT. Germline trimming cut 0 bases from V and 3 bases from J; bases unmatched to any gene: 4. CDR3 in amino acids: CASSDSSGGPTDTQYF. Here the CDR3 DNA reads TGTGCCAGCAGTGACTCCAGCGGGGGGCCGACAGATACGCAGTATTTT.

The chain is built from TRBV9 and TRBJ2-5; TRBD1 matches at 7 bases. In germline, CDR1 is SGDLS, CDR2 YYNGEE. This CDR3 is built from 13 residues. V shed 4 bases, J shed 5 bases, and the junction held 5 bases outside the gene matches. This CDR3 is CASSPTGDETQYF. The CDR3 DNA sequence: TGTGCCAGCAGCCCCACAGGGGATGAGACCCAGTACTTC.

The V gene is TRBV10-3, the J gene TRBJ1-2, with a tentative D call TRBD1 (5 bases). The V end lost 2 bases, the J end lost 8 bases, and 15 bases lay between the germline ends. Per the germline V gene, CDR1 is ENHRY and CDR2 is SYGVKD. The CDR3 covers 14 residues. The DNA of the CDR3 is TGTGCCATCAGTGAGGCCAGGGTTGAGGCGGGCTACACCTTC. It is translated as CAISEARVEAGYTF.

In its sample, this clonotype was seen many times. CDR3 amino acids: CASSEGGSYNSPLHF. DNA for the CDR3: TGTGCCAGCAGTGAAGGGGGCTCCTATAATTCACCCCTCCACTTT. The gene calls are TRBV2 and TRBJ1-6; no definite D call. CDR3 length equals 15 residues. Trimming took off 1 base at V and 0 bases at J, with 4 bases between the two ends. Germline CDR1 reads SNHLY; CDR2 reads FYNNEI.

The chain has TRBV24-1 and TRBJ2-6, with 7 bases aligning to TRBD2. The CDR3 is made up of 16 amino acids. V lost 5 bases to trimming and J lost 0 bases; unmatched junction nucleotides: 3. CDR1 is KGHDR and CDR2 is SFDVKD in the germline V gene. The DNA for the CDR3 is TGTGCCACCAGTGCGGCGGGAGTCTCTGGGGCCAACGTCCTGACTTTC. Translation gives CATSAAGVSGANVLTF.

The genes are TRBV2 and TRBJ2-2; D unresolved. V lost 4 bases and J 1 base, leaving 10 bases between the germline ends. The CDR3 spans 15 residues. From germline, CDR1 is SNHLY and CDR2 FYNNEI. The CDR3: CASSGGRENTGELFF. The CDR3 DNA sequence: TGTGCCAGCAGTGGGGGTAGGGAGAACACCGGGGAGCTGTTTTTT.

Ten or more counts support this clonotype. The V gene is TRBV5-6, the J gene TRBJ2-7, with D maybe TRBD1 (6 bases). This CDR3 spans 15 amino acids. From germline, CDR1 is SGHDT and CDR2 YYEEEE. Trimming took 6 bases from V and 4 from J, leaving 20 bases between them. This chain's CDR3 is CASTSRRGIMYEQYF. For the CDR3, the DNA is TGTGCCAGCACCAGTCGTAGGGGGATTATGTACGAGCAGTACTTC.

The V and J genes are TRBV7-3 and TRBJ2-5; 8 nucleotides match TRBD1. The CDR3 covers 16 residues. In germline, CDR1 is SGHTA, CDR2 FQGTGA. V dropped 4 bases and J dropped 1; count of bases not matched to a gene: 8. The CDR3 here is CASSSSGTGSQETQYF. CDR3 nucleotides: TGTGCCAGCAGCTCCTCCGGGACAGGAAGCCAAGAGACCCAGTACTTC.

With respect to this clonotype: Germline and junction disagree at one end, which may indicate a read error. This chain connects TRBV2 to TRBJ2-3, with TRBD2 as a possible D gene (5 bases). The V gene's germline CDR1 is SNHLY and CDR2 FYNNEI. The length of the CDR3 is 17 residues. The CDR3 is CATSDFALRDGTDTQYF. In DNA, the CDR3 is TGTGCCACCAGTGATTTTGCCCTCCGGGATGGCACAGATACGCAGTATTTT.

CDR3 DNA sequence: TGTGCCAGCAGCTTGGACAGGGGAAACTATGGCTACACCTTC. This codes for CASSLDRGNYGYTF. The chain carries TRBV7-2 and TRBJ1-2; 9 bases align to TRBD1. The CDR3 consists of 14 residues. Germline CDR1 reads SGHTA; CDR2 reads FQGNSA. V lost 3 bases and J lost 2; bases outside the gene matches: 1.

The rearrangement joins TRBV10-3 to TRBJ1-2; TRBD1 matches 9 bases. Germline V gene data show CDR1 as ENHRY and CDR2 as SYGVKD. The CDR3 loop spans 13 amino acids. V gave up 8 bases and J gave up 4 bases; unmatched junction bases: 5. In DNA form, the CDR3 reads TGTGCCATCCCGAGGACAGGGGCCTATGGCTACACCTTC. It encodes CAIPRTGAYGYTF.

V gene TRBV24-1 combines with J gene TRBJ2-5, with 11 bases that match TRBD1. With 3 bases clipped from V and 1 base from J, the junction kept 6 bases outside the gene matches. The germline gives CDR1 KGHDR, CDR2 SFDVKD. The CDR3 runs 17 residues. CDR3 bases: TGTGCCACCAGTGATCCAATGGGGACAGGGGGCCAAGAGACCCAGTACTTC. Its protein is CATSDPMGTGGQETQYF.

The chain links TRBV14 to TRBJ2-1; 8 nucleotides line up with TRBD1. The ends lost 1 base at V and 4 bases at J; junction bases unmatched: 6. This CDR3 spans 16 amino acids. The germline gives CDR1 SGHDN, CDR2 FVKESK. CDR3 in amino acids: CASSQAGTGVYNEQFF. CDR3 sequence (DNA): TGTGCCAGCAGCCAAGCCGGGACAGGAGTTTACAATGAGCAGTTCTTC.

V usage is TRBV10-3 and J usage is TRBJ1-4; no clear D. The CDR3 has 13 residues. Per germline, CDR1 ENHRY and CDR2 SYGVKD. The V end lost 7 bases, the J end lost 8 bases, and 14 bases lay between the germline ends. The CDR3 region is CAITPTEGEKLFF. DNA of the CDR3: TGTGCCATCACTCCCACCGAAGGAGAAAAACTGTTTTTT.

This clonotype was counted between two and nine times. The genes are TRBV7-9 and TRBJ2-7; 9 bases match TRBD1. The trim removed 4 bases at V and 6 bases at J, leaving 7 bases unmatched. Germline V lookup: CDR1 SEHNR, CDR2 FQNEAQ (reference sequence). CDR3 length: 14 residues. The CDR3 spells CASSWTGAKGEQYF. The CDR3 DNA sequence: TGTGCCAGCAGCTGGACAGGGGCGAAGGGCGAGCAGTACTTC.

The CDR3 protein is CSARDREGRSYGYTF. DNA of the CDR3: TGCAGCGCTCGGGACAGGGAAGGTCGAAGCTATGGCTACACCTTC. The rearrangement links TRBV29-1 to TRBJ1-2, with 9 bases that match TRBD1. The length of the CDR3 is 15 residues. J lost 4 bases, V lost 7 bases, and 13 bases had no gene match. Germline CDR1 SQVTM, CDR2 ANQGSEA.

Regarding this clonotype: Possible read error: a much larger clone is one base away. The chain recombines TRBV19 with TRBJ2-7; 8 bases align to TRBD2. The germline CDR1 and CDR2 sequences are LNHDA and SQIVND (reference sequence). Trimming removed 2 bases from V and 0 bases from J; junction bases left unmatched: 3. The CDR3 totals 15 residues. The CDR3 is CASSIFGGGSYEQYF. CDR3 bases: TGTGCCAGTAGTATATTCGGGGGGGGCTCCTACGAGCAGTACTTC. Together with reference TRBV19 and TRBJ2-7, the CDR3 gives the full variable domain: DGGITQSPKYLFRKEGQNVTLSCEQNLNHDAMYWYRQDPGQGLRLIYYSQIVNDFQKGDIAEGYSVSREKKESFPLTVTSAQKNPTAFYLCASSIFGGGSYEQYFGPGTRLTVT.

The J gene is TRBJ2-7, the V gene TRBV20-1; possibly TRBD2 for D (5 bases). This CDR3 has 13 amino acids. Trimming stripped 3 bases from V and 2 bases from J, with 11 bases between. Per germline, CDR1 DFQATT and CDR2 SNEGSKA (reference sequence). DNA for the CDR3: TGCAGTGCTAGGAATCGAGGGACCTACGAGCAGTACTTC. This sequence encodes CSARNRGTYEQYF.

The chain links TRBV29-1 to TRBJ1-1; D might be TRBD1 (6 bases). Germline V CDR1 and CDR2: SQVTM, ANQGSEA. The CDR3 has 12 amino acids. The V gene lost 4 bases and the J gene lost 7 bases, with 13 bases spanning the gap. The CDR3: CSVGGGAHEAFF. The CDR3 DNA reads as TGCAGCGTTGGAGGGGGGGCCCATGAAGCTTTCTTT.

The table lists this clonotype with many counts. The chain couples TRBV2 to TRBJ2-4; tentatively, D is TRBD2 (7 bases). V shed 2 bases and J shed 9 bases, with 17 bases lying between them. CDR1 and CDR2 from the germline V gene are SNHLY and FYNNEI. This CDR3 spans 15 amino acids. CDR3 in amino acids: CASSEIIGEGGIQYF. The CDR3 nucleotides are TGTGCCAGCAGTGAAATTATTGGGGAGGGGGGCATTCAGTACTTC.

CDR3 nucleotides: TGTGCCAGCAGCACCAGGGACAGCACAGATACGCAGTATTTT. This codes for CASSTRDSTDTQYF. V usage is TRBV7-2 and J usage is TRBJ2-3; the D gene could be TRBD1 or TRBD2 (5 bases each). Germline CDR1 SGHTA, CDR2 FQGNSA. The CDR3 covers 14 residues. V lost 5 bases to trimming and J lost 0 bases, with 9 bases between them.

The chain uses TRBV19 and TRBJ2-7; possible D gene TRBD2, 5 bases. This CDR3 has 13 residues. Germline assignment: CDR1 LNHDA and CDR2 SQIVND (reference sequence). Trimming removed 4 bases from V and 1 base from J, with 8 bases in between. For the CDR3, the DNA is TGTGCCAGTAGTAGGACTCCGTCCTACGAGCAGTACTTC. The encoded protein is CASSRTPSYEQYF.

This chain links TRBV9 with TRBJ1-2, with 10 bases fitting TRBD1. Germline V lookup: CDR1 SGDLS, CDR2 YYNGEE. Trimming took 6 bases from V and 6 from J; bases not matched to a gene: 5. The CDR3 has 13 residues. The CDR3 region is CASTLGQGDGYTF. The DNA for the CDR3 is TGTGCCAGCACCCTAGGACAGGGGGATGGCTACACCTTC.

The V call is TRBV24-1, the J call TRBJ1-5, with 7 bases that match TRBD1. CDR3 length: 16 residues. V shed 2 bases and J 2 bases; nucleotides not matched to a gene: 5. The germline V gene has CDR1 KGHDR and CDR2 SFDVKD. The CDR3 reads CATSDSGGVGNQPQHF. The CDR3 nucleotides are TGTGCCACCAGTGATTCAGGGGGGGTGGGCAATCAGCCCCAGCATTTT.